The 18 T cell receptor beta chains below all came from one sample that was sequenced in a study of cytomegalovirus exposure and HLA in healthy donors. Primers for the PCR totalled 60 Vbeta and 13 Jbeta. The assay was immunoSEQ multiplex PCR, and TCRdb's table has in-frame clones only and misses some. The sample contains roughly 120,000 clones, roughly 80% of which appear only once. The sequenced material came from PBMCs. Receptor source: a man aged 45-65 years in good health and CMV-seronegative.

The rearrangement links TRBV25-1 to TRBJ1-2; 9 nucleotides align to TRBD1. Unmatched junction bases numbered 6, after V lost 7 bases and J lost 3 bases. Germline CDR1 and CDR2: MGHDK and SYGVNS. The CDR3 has 14 residues. The CDR3 DNA sequence: TGTGCCAGCACCATGACAGGGGGATACTATGGCTACACCTTC. Its protein is CASTMTGGYYGYTF.

The chain uses TRBV27 and TRBJ2-1; 10 nucleotides align to TRBD1. Germline loops: CDR1 MNHEY, CDR2 SMNVEV (reference sequence). The CDR3 totals 19 residues. V gave up 3 bases and J gave up 6 bases; unmatched junction bases: 17. CDR3 DNA sequence: TGTGCCAGCAGTTTGAGGGACAGGGGAAGGACGGGATGGGCCAATGAGCAGTTCTTC. The encoded protein is CASSLRDRGRTGWANEQFF.

V gene TRBV29-1 combines with J gene TRBJ2-5, with 9 positions matching TRBD1. Germline loops: CDR1 SQVTM, CDR2 ANQGSEA. With V trimmed by 7 bases and J by 7 bases, 13 bases remained unmatched. This CDR3 has 14 residues. Here the CDR3 reads CSALRGGQGGTQYF. Here the CDR3 DNA reads TGCAGCGCCCTCAGGGGGGGACAGGGAGGGACCCAGTACTTC.

This rearrangement joins TRBV7-2 to TRBJ2-1; TRBD2 might be the D (5 bases). This CDR3 has 14 residues. Germline CDR1 reads SGHTA; CDR2 reads FQGNSA. Trimming took 8 bases from V and 7 from J, leaving 18 bases between them. CDR3 sequence: CASFTGSVANEQFF. The CDR3 nucleotides read TGTGCCAGCTTTACGGGCTCGGTAGCGAATGAGCAGTTCTTC.

This clone was observed a single time. V gene TRBV5-1 combines with J gene TRBJ2-5; a weak D match, TRBD2 (6 bases). From germline, CDR1 is SGHRS and CDR2 YFSETQ. Trimming shortened V by 4 bases and J by 1 base, and 26 bases separated the two germline ends. The CDR3 spans 19 residues. This CDR3 is CASSPRSRGTGIPQETQYF. CDR3 DNA sequence: TGCGCCAGCAGCCCCCGAAGTCGAGGGACTGGGATCCCCCAAGAGACCCAGTACTTC.

This chain links TRBV5-1 with TRBJ1-6, with 7 bases aligning to TRBD1. Germline V gene data show CDR1 as SGHRS and CDR2 as YFSETQ. The ends lost 8 bases at V and 5 bases at J; junction bases unmatched: 10. This CDR3 is 15 amino acids long. Here the CDR3 DNA reads TGCGCCAGTTCGGCCGGGACAGCCAATAATTCACCCCTCCACTTT. Translated: CASSAGTANNSPLHF.

The chain is built from TRBV7-2 and TRBJ2-3; TRBD2 agrees at 10 bases. This CDR3 comprises 15 residues. V shed 3 bases and J 1 base; nucleotides not matched to a gene: 1. CDR1 is SGHTA, CDR2 FQGNSA, per germline. CDR3 protein: CASSFLAGGTDTQYF. CDR3 nucleotides: TGTGCCAGCAGCTTTCTAGCGGGGGGCACAGATACGCAGTATTTT.

V is TRBV15 and J is TRBJ1-1; 8 nucleotides match TRBD1. With 1 base clipped from V and 1 base from J, the junction kept 2 bases outside the gene matches. The CDR3 has 15 amino acids. From germline, CDR1 is LNHNV and CDR2 YYDKDF (reference sequence). Here the CDR3 reads CATSRGQGRNTEAFF. DNA of the CDR3: TGTGCCACCAGCAGAGGACAGGGGAGGAACACTGAAGCTTTCTTT.

The CDR3 region has the DNA TGTGCCAGCAGAACCAGCGGGAGTCTGTTCTTC. Its translation: CASRTSGSLFF. This chain connects TRBV7-6 to TRBJ2-1; 8 positions match TRBD2. This CDR3 is 11 amino acids long. V dropped 6 bases and J dropped 15; count of bases not matched to a gene: 7. In germline, CDR1 is SGHVS, CDR2 FNYEAQ.

The chain uses TRBV19 and TRBJ2-5; 9 bases align to TRBD2. V trimming: 3 bases; J trimming: 2 bases; junction bases outside the gene matches: 10. Germline values: CDR1 LNHDA, CDR2 SQIVND (reference sequence). The CDR3 runs 17 residues. Here the CDR3 DNA reads TGTGCCAGTAGTATTAATCTCTTGGGACTAGCTCAAGAGACCCAGTACTTC. Its translation: CASSINLLGLAQETQYF.

This rearrangement joins TRBV9 to TRBJ2-3; 10 bases fit TRBD2. This CDR3 is built from 15 residues. The V gene end was trimmed by 4 bases and the J gene end by 2 bases; junction bases not matched to a gene: 4. Per the germline V gene, CDR1 is SGDLS and CDR2 is YYNGEE. The CDR3 reads CASSILAGNTDTQYF. CDR3 sequence (DNA): TGTGCCAGCAGCATACTAGCGGGGAACACAGATACGCAGTATTTT.

The V and J genes are TRBV5-1 and TRBJ1-2; 7 nucleotides agree with TRBD1. CDR1 and CDR2 from the germline V gene are SGHRS and YFSETQ. V shed 6 bases and J 3 bases; nucleotides not matched to a gene: 5. This CDR3 contains 13 residues. The CDR3 bases are TGCGCCAGCACCCCCGACAGGGACTATGGCTACACCTTC. It encodes CASTPDRDYGYTF.

This clone was seen only a few times. The gene calls are TRBV5-1 and TRBJ1-3, with D unclear. The CDR3 covers 17 residues. V was trimmed by 1 base and J by 0 bases, leaving 14 bases between them. CDR1 and CDR2 (germline): SGHRS, YFSETQ. DNA of the CDR3: TGCGCCAGCAGCTTGAGTCCCAGGTCCCTCTCTGGAAACACCATATATTTT. It specifies CASSLSPRSLSGNTIYF.

This chain connects TRBV30 to TRBJ1-2, with 9 bases that match TRBD1. The J segment lost 4 bases and the V segment lost 3 bases, leaving 9 bases of the junction unmatched. CDR3 size: 15 residues. Germline CDR1 reads GTSNPN; CDR2 reads SVGIG (reference sequence). The CDR3: CAWRGTGPAFYGYTF. CDR3 bases: TGTGCCTGGAGGGGGACAGGGCCCGCTTTCTATGGCTACACCTTC.

The gene calls are TRBV7-9 and TRBJ1-4, with D possibly TRBD1 on 6 matching bases. Trimming pared 4 bases from V and 8 bases from J, leaving 20 bases between. The CDR3 has 16 residues. Germline V gene lookup returns CDR1 SEHNR and CDR2 FQNEAQ (reference sequence). CDR3 sequence reads: CASSSQLGAGWEKLFF. The DNA for the CDR3 is TGTGCCAGCAGCTCCCAGCTGGGGGCAGGGTGGGAAAAACTGTTTTTT.

This clone was seen only a few times. This rearrangement joins TRBV29-1 to TRBJ1-2; tentatively, D is TRBD1 (5 bases). Germline CDR1 and CDR2: SQVTM and ANQGSEA. The V and J ends lost 6 bases and 4 bases respectively, with 12 bases between them. This CDR3 spans 12 amino acids. CDR3 protein: CSVRSGTYGYTF. DNA for the CDR3: TGCAGCGTCAGGAGCGGGACCTATGGCTACACCTTC. Full variable domain (outside the CDR3, taken from reference TRBV29-1 and TRBJ1-2): SAVISQKPSRDICQRGTSLTIQCQVDSQVTMMFWYRQQPGQSLTLIATANQGSEATYESGFVIDKFPISRPNLTFSTLTVSNMSPEDSSIYLCSVRSGTYGYTFGSGTRLTVV.

The rearrangement links TRBV7-9 to TRBJ2-7; 9 positions agree with TRBD2. The germline V gene encodes CDR1 SEHNR and CDR2 FQNEAQ (reference sequence). The CDR3 totals 16 residues. The junction had 11 bases not matched to a gene; V was cut back by 5 bases and J by 3 bases. CDR3 loop: CASSPGAERGDYEQYF. The CDR3 DNA follows: TGTGCCAGCAGCCCGGGGGCGGAGCGGGGGGACTACGAGCAGTACTTC.

This chain uses TRBV4-2 with TRBJ2-7, with D tentatively TRBD2 (5 bases). CDR3 length: 11 amino acids. The germline CDR1 and CDR2 sequences are LGHNA and YNFKEQ. The V and J ends lost 6 bases and 5 bases respectively, with 8 bases between them. The CDR3 is CASSLGDEQYF. CDR3 DNA: TGTGCCAGCAGTCTCGGGGACGAGCAGTACTTC.